A single sample gave rise to the 22 T cell receptor beta chains below, sequenced in a study of blood T cell repertoires in COVID-19. Sequenced by immunoSEQ multiplex PCR; TCRdb stores in-frame clones only, minus some. The data show 95,000 to 150,000 clones, 80% to 90% seen once. Sequencing input: peripheral blood. The receptors stem from an elderly man with active or convalescent COVID-19.

The chain couples TRBV10-3 to TRBJ2-1, with a tentative D call TRBD2 (6 bases). V gave up 3 bases and J gave up 7 bases, with 13 bases separating them. Germline V CDR1 and CDR2: ENHRY, SYGVKD. This CDR3 contains 14 residues. The CDR3 DNA follows: TGTGCCATCAGTGACCCGGGACTGAGGAATGAGCAGTTCTTC. The encoded protein is CAISDPGLRNEQFF.

This chain connects TRBV7-9 to TRBJ2-6, with D tentatively TRBD1 (5 bases). This CDR3 is built from 15 residues. Germline CDR1 is SEHNR and CDR2 is FQNEAQ (reference sequence). The V and J ends lost 7 bases and 1 base respectively, with 11 bases between them. The CDR3 sequence is CASTLSGSGANVLTF. CDR3 sequence (DNA): TGTGCCAGCACCCTTTCAGGGTCTGGGGCCAACGTCCTGACTTTC.

This CDR3 is CASRGSGGGGYTF. CDR3 nucleotides: TGTGCCAGCAGGGGGTCGGGGGGAGGCGGCTACACCTTC. This rearrangement joins TRBV25-1 to TRBJ1-2; tentatively, D is TRBD1 (5 bases). The CDR3 runs 13 residues. Germline CDR1 is MGHDK and CDR2 is SYGVNS. Trimming pared 6 bases from V and 8 bases from J, leaving 16 bases between.

This clone was seen only a few times. The chain recombines TRBV5-1 with TRBJ1-3, with 11 nucleotides matching TRBD1. Germline CDR1 SGHRS, CDR2 YFSETQ. Unmatched junction bases numbered 6, after V lost 0 bases and J lost 4 bases. The CDR3 has 17 amino acids. This CDR3 reads CASSLDGQGASGNTIYF. The CDR3, as DNA: TGCGCCAGCAGCTTGGATGGACAGGGGGCTTCGGGAAACACCATATATTTT.

The rearrangement uses TRBV28 and TRBJ1-1, with D uncertain. Trimming left V 6 bases short and J 4 bases short, with 12 bases between. The CDR3 consists of 13 residues. CDR1 MDHEN and CDR2 SYDVKM come from the germline V gene. This chain's CDR3 is CASSPPLVTEAFF. The CDR3 region has the DNA TGTGCCAGCAGCCCCCCTCTAGTCACTGAAGCTTTCTTT.

The gene calls are TRBV4-3 and TRBJ1-6, with 7 positions matching TRBD1. Germline lookup yields CDR1 LGHNA and CDR2 YSLEER. V lost 1 base, J lost 4 bases, and 4 bases stayed unmatched. The CDR3 sequence is 16 residues long. The CDR3 bases are TGCGCCAGCAGCCAAGGGGGACAGCCTTATAATTCACCCCTCCACTTT. Its translation: CASSQGGQPYNSPLHF.

V and J are TRBV3-1 (or the pseudogene TRBV3-2) and TRBJ2-7; TRBD1 is a possible D gene (5 bases). CDR1 and CDR2 (germline): LGHDT, YNNKEL (reference sequence). This CDR3 comprises 10 residues. V was clipped by 1 base and J by 11 bases, with 6 bases between them. The CDR3 here is CASSQGGKYF. In DNA form, the CDR3 reads TGTGCCAGCAGCCAAGGGGGCAAGTACTTC.

The chain joins TRBV6-6 to TRBJ2-2, with 7 nucleotides matching TRBD1. The V gene end was trimmed by 1 base and the J gene end by 5 bases; junction bases not matched to a gene: 1. The CDR3 length is 14 residues. Germline V gene sequence: CDR1 MNHNY, CDR2 SVGAGI (reference sequence). The CDR3 spells CASSYYRGTGELFF. CDR3 in DNA: TGTGCCAGCAGTTACTACAGGGGTACCGGGGAGCTGTTTTTT.

This clone occurred once. This chain joins TRBV6-6 and TRBJ1-4; D gene uncertain. CDR1 MNHNY and CDR2 SVGAGI come from the germline V gene (reference sequence). This CDR3 has 14 residues. Trimming left V 4 bases short and J 7 bases short, with 13 bases between. In DNA, the CDR3 is TGTGCCAGCAGTTGGAGGGCAACTGGTGAAAAACTGTTTTTT. Protein: CASSWRATGEKLFF.

This clone showed up just a few times. The chain recombines TRBV11-1 with TRBJ2-5; no firm D call. Germline CDR1 reads SGHAT; CDR2 reads FQDESV (reference sequence). The CDR3 sequence is 12 residues long. The ends were cut back, 5 bases at V and 3 bases at J, with 7 bases in the middle. CDR3 amino acids: CASSITKETQYF. As DNA, the CDR3 is TGTGCCAGCAGCATCACAAAAGAGACCCAGTACTTC.

This chain joins TRBV5-4 and TRBJ2-7, with TRBD2 matching over 8 bases. This CDR3 contains 13 residues. Germline trimming cut 5 bases from V and 7 bases from J; bases unmatched to any gene: 8. In germline, CDR1 is SGHNT, CDR2 YYREEE (reference sequence). CDR3 protein: CASRPSGGREQYF. CDR3 coding DNA: TGTGCCAGCAGACCTTCGGGGGGGCGTGAGCAGTACTTC. The variable domain in full, completed from reference TRBV5-4 and TRBJ2-7, reads ETGVTQSPTHLIKTRGQQVTLRCSSQSGHNTVSWYQQALGQGPQFIFQYYREEENGRGNFPPRFSGLQFPNYSSELNVNALELDDSALYLCASRPSGGREQYFGPGTRLTVT.

The chain couples TRBV7-9 to TRBJ1-2; D not resolved. This CDR3 has 13 amino acids. The V gene lost 0 bases and the J gene lost 4 bases, with 6 bases spanning the gap. CDR1 SEHNR and CDR2 FQNEAQ come from the germline V gene (reference sequence). The CDR3 loop is CASSLAESYGYTF. Written as DNA, the CDR3 is TGTGCCAGCAGCTTAGCAGAGAGCTATGGCTACACCTTC.

The chain is built from TRBV5-4 and TRBJ2-1, with 8 positions matching TRBD2. V dropped 2 bases and J dropped 5; count of bases not matched to a gene: 3. The CDR3 runs to 14 residues. Germline CDR1 and CDR2: SGHNT and YYREEE (reference sequence). The CDR3 DNA is TGTGCCAGCAGCTTTGGTAGCGGGGACAATGAGCAGTTCTTC. Encoded protein: CASSFGSGDNEQFF.

This clone appeared a single time. V and J are TRBV19 and TRBJ2-6, with a tentative D call TRBD2 (6 bases). The CDR3 extends over 18 amino acids. Trimming shortened V by 6 bases and J by 0 bases, and 18 bases separated the two germline ends. The germline V gene has CDR1 LNHDA and CDR2 SQIVND (reference sequence). CDR3 protein: CASSLGGIFYSGANVLTF. The CDR3 nucleotides read TGTGCCAGTAGCCTAGGAGGGATATTCTACTCTGGGGCCAACGTCCTGACTTTC.

The sample holds a few counts of this clone. The genes are TRBV7-8 and TRBJ1-2; D gene uncertain. This CDR3 contains 12 residues. Germline CDR1 is SGHVS and CDR2 is FQNEAQ. Trimming removed 5 bases from V and 8 bases from J, with 12 bases in between. As DNA, the CDR3 is TGTGCCAGCAGCCCGGGGAGCTGGGGCTACACCTTC. Translating gives CASSPGSWGYTF.

CDR3 residues: CASSLSAGGPAQYF. In DNA form, the CDR3 reads TGTGCCAGCAGCTTGTCCGCGGGGGGGCCGGCGCAGTATTTT. This chain links TRBV7-9 with TRBJ2-3; TRBD2 matches 9 bases. Germline V CDR1 and CDR2: SEHNR, FQNEAQ (reference sequence). The V segment lost 3 bases and the J segment 10 bases; nucleotides outside the gene matches: 8. This CDR3 has 14 residues.

Sample share makes this clone large. This same CDR3 is encoded by further DNA sequences in the sample. The chain uses TRBV5-6 and TRBJ1-1; D uncertain. CDR3 size: 12 residues. CDR1 is SGHDT and CDR2 is YYEEEE in the germline V gene. The V and J ends lost 2 bases and 4 bases respectively, with 6 bases between them. The CDR3 region is CASSLRGTEAFF. Written as DNA, the CDR3 is TGTGCCAGCAGCTTACGGGGCACTGAAGCTTTCTTT. The full variable domain, with the rest looked up from reference TRBV5-6 and TRBJ1-1, is DAGVTQSPTHLIKTRGQQVTLRCSPKSGHDTVSWYQQALGQGPQFIFQYYEEEERQRGNFPDRFSGHQFPNYSSELNVNALLLGDSALYLCASSLRGTEAFFGQGTRLTVV.

V and J are TRBV6-5 and TRBJ1-5, with D maybe TRBD1 (6 bases). The CDR3 is made up of 15 amino acids. The germline V and J ends were trimmed by 6 bases and 0 bases, with 12 bases remaining between them. Germline CDR1 reads MNHEY; CDR2 reads SVGAGI. The CDR3 sequence is CASRRTANSNQPQHF. The CDR3 DNA is TGTGCCAGCAGACGGACAGCGAATAGCAATCAGCCCCAGCATTTT.

The chain recombines TRBV19 with TRBJ2-3; 7 bases are shared with TRBD2. V lost 5 bases and J lost 3; bases outside the gene matches: 5. The CDR3 extends over 14 amino acids. Germline V lookup: CDR1 LNHDA, CDR2 SQIVND (reference sequence). CDR3 protein: CASSLRGSTDTQYF. DNA of the CDR3: TGTGCCAGTAGTTTGCGGGGGTCGACAGATACGCAGTATTTT. Full variable domain (outside the CDR3, taken from reference TRBV19 and TRBJ2-3): DGGITQSPKYLFRKEGQNVTLSCEQNLNHDAMYWYRQDPGQGLRLIYYSQIVNDFQKGDIAEGYSVSREKKESFPLTVTSAQKNPTAFYLCASSLRGSTDTQYFGPGTRLTVL.

The chain recombines TRBV6-5 with TRBJ2-1; maybe TRBD2 (6 bases). Trimming cost V 7 bases and J 12 bases, with 22 bases left between them. From germline, CDR1 is MNHEY and CDR2 SVGAGI. CDR3 length equals 14 residues. CDR3 nucleotide sequence: TGTGCCAGCACCATAAGTAGGCGGGAAAGGGTGCAGTTCTTC. Amino acid sequence: CASTISRRERVQFF.

This chain joins TRBV20-1 and TRBJ1-4; possible D gene TRBD1, 6 bases. CDR3 length equals 13 residues. Germline assignment: CDR1 DFQATT and CDR2 SNEGSKA (reference sequence). The V end was cut by 3 bases, the J end by 8 bases, with 13 bases between. The DNA for the CDR3 is TGCAGTGCTAGTGGGGGCCTGGTGGAAAAACTGTTTTTT. Encoded protein: CSASGGLVEKLFF.

V usage is TRBV27 and J usage is TRBJ1-6; 7 nucleotides agree with TRBD1. Germline V gene data show CDR1 as MNHEY and CDR2 as SMNVEV (reference sequence). This CDR3 comprises 18 residues. Germline trimming cut 5 bases from V and 8 bases from J; bases unmatched to any gene: 18. CDR3 protein: CASSPRYAVQGRDSPLHF. DNA for the CDR3: TGTGCCAGCAGTCCCAGGTACGCCGTACAGGGGAGAGATTCACCCCTCCACTTT.